These 7 T cell receptor beta chains came from one sample sequenced in a study of post-analysis software for immune sequencing data. Unique molecular identifiers tagged the TCR beta cDNA libraries. TCRdb re-called the PCR reads with MiXCR, one entry per CDR3 protein. The sample yields about 160,000 distinct CDR3 sequences, around 36% seen once. The specimen comprised blood, sampled after autologous hematopoietic stem cell transplantation. These receptors were collected from a girl under 18 with multiple sclerosis.

This chain uses TRBV14 with TRBJ2-3, with D hard to call. Germline V gene sequence: CDR1 SGHDN, CDR2 FVKESK. This CDR3 comprises 17 residues. V was cut by 0 bases and J by 5 bases, with 18 bases left in between. The CDR3 loop reads CASSQDALGRMGDTQYF. In DNA form, the CDR3 reads TGTGCCAGCAGCCAAGATGCCCTGGGCAGGATGGGAGATACGCAGTATTTT.

The chain is built from TRBV6-2 or TRBV6-3 and TRBJ2-1, with D maybe TRBD2 (5 bases). The J call may be incorrect, as the DNA end agrees better with TRBJ2-7. Looked up from germline, CDR1 is MNHEY and CDR2 is SVGEGT. The CDR3 contains 14 residues. The CDR3 DNA follows: TGTGCCAGCACCAGCGGCCAGTCCTACAATGAGCAGTACTTC. Encoded protein: CASTSGQSYNEQYF.

J is TRBJ2-3 and V is TRBV6-6; D gene ambiguous. V was cut by 11 bases and J by 1 base, with 16 bases left in between. The CDR3 has 14 amino acids. CDR1 is MNHNY, CDR2 SVGAGI, per germline (reference sequence). CDR3 in DNA: TGTGCCGTCTCCGAGACTTATCGCACAGATACGCAGTATTTT. This codes for CAVSETYRTDTQYF.

The J gene is TRBJ2-3, the V gene TRBV28; TRBD2 matches at 8 bases. After removal of 3 bases from V and 5 bases from J, the junction contained 7 bases not matched to a gene. Germline V gene sequence: CDR1 MDHEN, CDR2 SYDVKM. The CDR3 spans 15 residues. The CDR3 DNA follows: TGTGCCAGCAGTTTCCCAGGACTAGCTATAGATACGCAGTATTTT. It encodes CASSFPGLAIDTQYF.

The CDR3 nucleotides read TGCGCCAGCAGGGCCGGCTACGAGCAGTACTTC. This gives the protein CASRAGYEQYF. This sequence joins TRBV10-2 and TRBJ2-5; D is undetermined. The J call is doubtful: the DNA matches TRBJ2-7 better. Germline loops: CDR1 WSHSY, CDR2 SAAADI. The CDR3 totals 11 residues.

In its sample, this clonotype was seen a few times. V is TRBV3-1 and J is TRBJ1-2; D is possibly TRBD1 (5 bases). V was clipped by 2 bases and J by 2 bases, with 12 bases between them. Looked up from germline, CDR1 is LGHDT and CDR2 is YNNKEL (reference sequence). CDR3 length: 15 residues. CDR3 loop: CASSQPGTANYGYTF. CDR3 DNA sequence: TGTGCCAGCAGCCAACCAGGGACGGCGAACTATGGCTACACCTTC.

This chain joins TRBV11-2 and TRBJ2-4; TRBD1 might be the D (5 bases). The J call is uncertain, as TRBJ2-7 better fits the DNA end. Germline lookup yields CDR1 SGHAT and CDR2 FQNNGV. The CDR3 contains 14 residues. The CDR3 DNA is TGTGCCAGCAGCTTACCAGGGTTTTCCTACGAGCAGTACTTC. Protein: CASSLPGFSYEQYF.